This TCR beta chain stems from a study of T cells in Graves' hyperthyroidism and ophthalmopathy. As to this clonotype: A much larger clone lies one base from this, so it may be a read error.

The TCR beta CDR3 regions underwent amplification using RNA transcripts as the source. HTBI primers were employed in a first-round RT-PCR of the TCR CDR3. TCRdb processed the multiplex PCR reads anew with MiXCR; each CDR3 protein has one entry. This table has 300,000 to 400,000 distinct CDR3 sequences, around 18% appearing once. The CDR3 has 16 amino acids. V dropped 3 bases and J dropped 2 bases, with 16 bases sitting between them. CDR1 LGHDT and CDR2 YNNKEL come from the germline V gene (reference sequence). The receptor was derived from a man between 18 and 35 years old with Graves' ophthalmopathy. Sequenced material: blood. V and J are TRBV3-1 and TRBJ2-5; a weak D match, TRBD2 (5 bases). The CDR3 is CASSHPPPRGQETQYF. The CDR3, as DNA: TGTGCCAGCAGCCATCCCCCTCCGCGAGGGCAAGAGACCCAGTACTTC.